These T cell receptor beta chains were read from a single sample in a study of T cells in Graves' hyperthyroidism and ophthalmopathy. TCRdb ran MiXCR on the multiplex PCR reads and lists one entry per CDR3 protein. The sample shows some 490,000 distinct CDR3 sequences, about 20% of them seen only once. Sequencing was performed on blood. The receptors stem from a woman aged 70-85 years with Graves' ophthalmopathy. The conserved cysteine and the conserved F or W are not part of the CDR3 here. D genes are given only for firm matches.

CDR3aa: ASSSLGQAYQPQH
j_gene: TRBJ1-5
v_gene: TRBV5-5
d_gene: .

CDR3aa: ASSESGGATDTQY
j_gene: TRBJ2-3
v_gene: TRBV6-1
d_gene: TRBD2

CDR3aa: ASSPRGGLSGYT
j_gene: TRBJ1-2
v_gene: TRBV7-9
d_gene: .

CDR3aa: ASSEHPSNTEAF
j_gene: TRBJ1-1
v_gene: TRBV10-1
d_gene: .

CDR3aa: ASSVQTGSSGNTIY
j_gene: TRBJ1-3
v_gene: TRBV9
d_gene: TRBD1

CDR3aa: AWSLGQYTVVGYT
j_gene: TRBJ1-2
v_gene: TRBV30
d_gene: TRBD1

CDR3aa: ASSQTAGTGSYGYT
j_gene: TRBJ1-2
v_gene: TRBV3-1
d_gene: TRBD1

CDR3aa: ASSSTVKGNQPQH
j_gene: TRBJ1-5
v_gene: TRBV6-1
d_gene: .

CDR3aa: AWSVHRLEQF
j_gene: TRBJ2-1
v_gene: TRBV30
d_gene: .

CDR3aa: SAFPGTNDDTQY
j_gene: TRBJ2-3
v_gene: TRBV20-1
d_gene: TRBD2

CDR3aa: ASSLDRGQEQY
j_gene: TRBJ2-7
v_gene: TRBV7-7
d_gene: TRBD1

CDR3aa: SASAREGGRNIQY
j_gene: TRBJ2-4
v_gene: TRBV20-1
d_gene: TRBD2

CDR3aa: ASSPTQGSTGYT
j_gene: TRBJ1-2
v_gene: TRBV4-3
d_gene: TRBD1

CDR3aa: ASGLQVTYEQY
j_gene: TRBJ2-7
v_gene: TRBV7-9
d_gene: .

CDR3aa: ASSRESVNEQF
j_gene: TRBJ2-1
v_gene: TRBV2
d_gene: .

CDR3aa: ASNSGPGSYEQY
j_gene: TRBJ2-7
v_gene: TRBV12-3/TRBV12-4
d_gene: .

CDR3aa: ASSSRGLFNEKLF
j_gene: TRBJ1-4
v_gene: TRBV5-1
d_gene: TRBD1

CDR3aa: SASPQLAGGVQY
j_gene: TRBJ2-4
v_gene: TRBV20-1
d_gene: TRBD2

CDR3aa: ASSQRVRADTQY
j_gene: TRBJ2-3
v_gene: TRBV3-1
d_gene: .

CDR3aa: ASRRDFGYGYT
j_gene: TRBJ1-2
v_gene: TRBV5-1
d_gene: .

CDR3aa: ASSRGIGAGNTEAF
j_gene: TRBJ1-1
v_gene: TRBV7-4
d_gene: .

CDR3aa: ASRTSGQETQY
j_gene: TRBJ2-5
v_gene: TRBV12-3/TRBV12-4
d_gene: TRBD2

CDR3aa: AWSSLSGEY
j_gene: TRBJ2-5
v_gene: TRBV30
d_gene: .

CDR3aa: ASTQAGAGTEQY
j_gene: TRBJ2-7
v_gene: TRBV6-1
d_gene: .

CDR3aa: ASSRFRTSGSSYEQY
j_gene: TRBJ2-7
v_gene: TRBV6-1
d_gene: TRBD2

CDR3aa: ASSGTVESADTQY
j_gene: TRBJ2-3
v_gene: TRBV2
d_gene: .

CDR3aa: ASSPRTRRNEQF
j_gene: TRBJ2-1
v_gene: TRBV6-1
d_gene: TRBD2

CDR3aa: ASRGRGDSNQPQH
j_gene: TRBJ1-5
v_gene: TRBV6-1
d_gene: .

CDR3aa: ASSLRPGTGANVLT
j_gene: TRBJ2-6
v_gene: TRBV7-2
d_gene: .

CDR3aa: ASSQGTSASSGANVLT
j_gene: TRBJ2-6
v_gene: TRBV4-2
d_gene: TRBD2

CDR3aa: ASRGALAGGPWNQPQH
j_gene: TRBJ1-5
v_gene: TRBV2
d_gene: TRBD1

CDR3aa: ATSRYSGANVLT
j_gene: TRBJ2-6
v_gene: TRBV12-3/TRBV12-4
d_gene: .

CDR3aa: ATSRDPPYNEQF
j_gene: TRBJ2-1
v_gene: TRBV15
d_gene: .

CDR3aa: ASSTPGRAGAKKDTQY
j_gene: TRBJ2-3
v_gene: TRBV19
d_gene: TRBD2

CDR3aa: ASSDGTGDYEQY
j_gene: TRBJ2-7
v_gene: TRBV2
d_gene: TRBD1

CDR3aa: ASEGLAGRYNEQF
j_gene: TRBJ2-1
v_gene: TRBV6-1
d_gene: TRBD2

CDR3aa: ASSLLDSTNYGYT
j_gene: TRBJ1-2
v_gene: TRBV5-1
d_gene: .

CDR3aa: ASSPTGGSNYGYT
j_gene: TRBJ1-2
v_gene: TRBV19
d_gene: TRBD1

CDR3aa: ASSDLEQGEFGANVLT
j_gene: TRBJ2-6
v_gene: TRBV5-4
d_gene: .

CDR3aa: ASSPTTGTYEQY
j_gene: TRBJ2-7
v_gene: TRBV28
d_gene: .

CDR3aa: ATSRVPGMYNEQF
j_gene: TRBJ2-1
v_gene: TRBV15
d_gene: .

CDR3aa: ASSGTSGVNSYEQY
j_gene: TRBJ2-7
v_gene: TRBV6-2/TRBV6-3
d_gene: TRBD2

CDR3aa: SAGDREKETQY
j_gene: TRBJ2-5
v_gene: TRBV29-1
d_gene: TRBD1

CDR3aa: ASSRPGQGSQPQH
j_gene: TRBJ1-5
v_gene: TRBV2
d_gene: TRBD1

CDR3aa: ATSDSGGPTDTQY
j_gene: TRBJ2-3
v_gene: TRBV24-1
d_gene: TRBD1

CDR3aa: ASRSGGPSGNTIY
j_gene: TRBJ1-3
v_gene: TRBV6-1
d_gene: .

CDR3aa: AISNRVGYEQY
j_gene: TRBJ2-7
v_gene: TRBV10-3
d_gene: .